The 32 T cell receptor beta chains reported below all come from one sample, sequenced in a study of blood T cell repertoires in COVID-19. The protocol was immunoSEQ multiplex PCR, while the TCRdb copy is restricted to in-frame clones and leaves out a portion. The sample holds some 290,000 clones, 90% to 95% seen once. Sequencing was performed on PBMCs or T cells enriched from blood (not recorded which). Every receptor here comes from a woman in her 30s who had been exposed to COVID-19.

As for this clone: Germline and junction disagree at one end, which may indicate a read error. This chain uses TRBV6-1 with TRBJ1-6, with TRBD1 identical over 11 bases. The CDR3 loop spans 18 amino acids. Germline V gene sequence: CDR1 MNHNS, CDR2 SASEGT. The CDR3 DNA reads as TGTGCCAGCAGCGAAGTGGTCGAGGACAGGGGGCGCGATTCACCCCTCCACTTT. Translation gives CASSEVVEDRGRDSPLHF.

This clone was recorded a few times. The rearrangement uses TRBV5-8 and TRBJ2-3; 7 bases map to TRBD1. Germline CDR1 SGHTS, CDR2 YDEGEE. With 2 bases clipped from V and 6 bases from J, the junction kept 3 bases outside the gene matches. The CDR3 is made up of 13 amino acids. CDR3 loop: CASSFRDSDTQYF. The DNA of the CDR3 is TGTGCCAGCAGCTTCCGGGACAGCGATACGCAGTATTTT. Using reference TRBV5-8 and TRBJ2-3 for the parts outside the CDR3, the full variable domain is EAGVTQSPTHLIKTRGQQATLRCSPISGHTSVYWYQQALGLGLQFLLWYDEGEERNRGNFPPRFSGRQFPNYSSELNVNALELEDSALYLCASSFRDSDTQYFGPGTRLTVL.

This clone showed up just a few times. This chain connects TRBV3-1 (or the pseudogene TRBV3-2) to TRBJ1-1, with 8 bases fitting TRBD1. J was trimmed by 6 bases and V by 3 bases; bases with no gene match: 9. The CDR3 extends over 15 amino acids. Germline CDR1 and CDR2: LGHDT and YNNKEL (reference sequence). CDR3 region: CASSQARGRGPEAFF. The CDR3 coding sequence is TGTGCCAGCAGCCAGGCCAGGGGGCGCGGCCCTGAAGCTTTCTTT.

The chain has TRBV7-2 and TRBJ1-5, with D possibly TRBD1 on 6 matching bases. The CDR3 is 16 amino acids. Germline values: CDR1 SGHTA, CDR2 FQGNSA. V lost 0 bases, J lost 5 bases, and 14 bases lay in between. CDR3 loop: CASSLAWDTSYQPQHF. The CDR3 coding sequence is TGTGCCAGCAGCTTAGCGTGGGACACTTCCTATCAGCCCCAGCATTTT.

The genes are TRBV15 and TRBJ1-1; D gene unclear. The germline V gene encodes CDR1 LNHNV and CDR2 YYDKDF (reference sequence). This CDR3 contains 14 residues. Trimming stripped 0 bases from V and 3 bases from J, with 8 bases between. In nucleotides, the CDR3 is TGTGCCACCAGCAGAGACGTACGGGACACTGAAGCTTTCTTT. Residues: CATSRDVRDTEAFF.

Only one count was recorded for this clone. The rearrangement links TRBV6-6 to TRBJ1-1, with a possible D match to TRBD1 (5 bases). V gave up 4 bases and J gave up 6 bases, with 9 bases separating them. The CDR3 covers 12 residues. The V gene's germline CDR1 is MNHNY and CDR2 SVGAGI (reference sequence). CDR3 sequence reads: CASSSPGAEAFF. The CDR3 DNA reads as TGTGCCAGCAGTTCTCCGGGGGCTGAAGCTTTCTTT.

The V call is TRBV3-1 (or the pseudogene TRBV3-2), the J call TRBJ2-5; maybe TRBD2 (7 bases). The CDR3 contains 16 residues. With 4 bases removed from V and 3 bases from J, the gap between germline ends came to 18 bases. Per the germline V gene, CDR1 is LGHDT and CDR2 is YNNKEL (reference sequence). CDR3 amino acids: CASSPEPAGAKETQYF. The CDR3 region has the DNA TGTGCCAGCAGCCCCGAGCCGGCGGGGGCCAAAGAGACCCAGTACTTC.

CDR3: CASSLGAGDQPQHF. DNA of the CDR3: TGTGCCAGCAGTTTGGGGGCAGGAGATCAGCCCCAGCATTTT. The gene calls are TRBV6-2 or TRBV6-3 and TRBJ1-5, with D tentatively TRBD1 (6 bases). Germline CDR1 is MNHEY and CDR2 is SVGEGT. V lost 4 bases and J 5 bases, leaving 12 bases between the germline ends. The length of the CDR3 is 14 residues.

The chain is built from TRBV3-1 (or the pseudogene TRBV3-2) and TRBJ2-7, with 9 positions matching TRBD2. Germline assignment: CDR1 LGHDT and CDR2 YNNKEL (reference sequence). CDR3 size: 14 residues. V gave up 5 bases and J gave up 1 base; unmatched junction bases: 3. The CDR3 DNA sequence: TGTGCCAGCAGCGCCCTAGCGGGGTCCTACGAGCAGTACTTC. This encodes CASSALAGSYEQYF.

The J gene is TRBJ2-3, the V gene TRBV5-4; D gene unclear. With 0 bases removed from V and 4 bases from J, the gap between germline ends came to 12 bases. This CDR3 contains 15 residues. CDR1 SGHNT and CDR2 YYREEE come from the germline V gene (reference sequence). The CDR3: CASSLDQASADTQYF. The CDR3 bases are TGTGCCAGCAGCTTGGACCAGGCATCAGCAGATACGCAGTATTTT.

In its sample, this clone was seen once. This chain links TRBV6-2 or TRBV6-3 with TRBJ2-3; tentatively, D is TRBD1 (5 bases). V gave up 2 bases and J gave up 5 bases, with 11 bases separating them. Germline CDR1 reads MNHEY; CDR2 reads SVGEGT. The CDR3 runs to 14 residues. CDR3 nucleotide sequence: TGTGCCAGCAGTTACCCATCAAGGGGAGATACGCAGTATTTT. Protein product: CASSYPSRGDTQYF.

The chain carries TRBV7-9 and TRBJ1-1, with 9 bases lining up with TRBD1. Germline loops: CDR1 SEHNR, CDR2 FQNEAQ (reference sequence). The CDR3 extends over 15 amino acids. The J segment lost 5 bases and the V segment lost 6 bases, leaving 10 bases of the junction unmatched. CDR3 in amino acids: CASRLSLQGATEAFF. The CDR3 nucleotides read TGTGCCAGCAGGCTATCCCTACAGGGGGCTACTGAAGCTTTCTTT.

The CDR3 region has the DNA TGCAGCGTTGACAGGGTAGGCTATGGCTACACCTTC. Translation gives CSVDRVGYGYTF. The V call is TRBV29-1, the J call TRBJ1-2, with TRBD1 as a possible D gene (5 bases). The germline CDR1 and CDR2 sequences are SQVTM and ANQGSEA. There are 12 residues in the CDR3. Trimming took off 3 bases at V and 4 bases at J, with 9 bases between the two ends.

The chain recombines TRBV4-1 with TRBJ1-6, with no clear D. Germline assignment: CDR1 MGHRA and CDR2 YSYEKL. Between the trimmed V and J ends, which lost 0 bases and 6 bases, there was a span of 6 bases. This CDR3 region has 14 residues. The CDR3 sequence is CASSQDQFNSPLHF. For the CDR3, the DNA is TGCGCCAGCAGCCAAGATCAGTTTAATTCACCCCTCCACTTT.

This chain uses TRBV19 with TRBJ2-7, with D possibly TRBD1 on 6 matching bases. V shed 6 bases and J shed 7 bases, with 13 bases lying between them. This CDR3 is built from 12 residues. The germline CDR1 and CDR2 sequences are LNHDA and SQIVND (reference sequence). For the CDR3, the DNA is TGTGCCAGTAGGACAGGACCTACGGAGCAGTACTTC. Its protein product is CASRTGPTEQYF.

This chain joins TRBV5-1 and TRBJ1-2; D possibly corresponds to TRBD1 (5 bases). Germline V gene sequence: CDR1 SGHRS, CDR2 YFSETQ. The CDR3 runs 15 residues. The germline V and J ends were trimmed by 0 bases and 4 bases, with 13 bases remaining between them. CDR3 in DNA: TGCGCCAGCAGCTTGGTTCAGGGTCGGTCCTATGGCTACACCTTC. Its protein product is CASSLVQGRSYGYTF.

The rearrangement joins TRBV5-1 to TRBJ1-6, with 10 positions matching TRBD1. CDR1 and CDR2 (germline): SGHRS, YFSETQ. V shed 4 bases and J 0 bases; nucleotides not matched to a gene: 7. This CDR3 spans 18 amino acids. The DNA of the CDR3 is TGCGCCAGCAGCCGAGGGACAGGGGATAGCTCCTATAATTCACCCCTCCACTTT. Protein sequence: CASSRGTGDSSYNSPLHF.

The chain has TRBV27 and TRBJ1-1, with D uncertain. V was pared by 3 bases and J by 5 bases, with 13 bases between. Germline V gives CDR1 MNHEY, CDR2 SMNVEV (reference sequence). CDR3 length equals 14 residues. CDR3 in amino acids: CASSLHGMMTEAFF. The CDR3 DNA sequence: TGTGCCAGCAGTTTGCACGGGATGATGACTGAAGCTTTCTTT.

This clone was counted between two and nine times. J is TRBJ2-7 and V is TRBV27, with a tentative D call TRBD2 (6 bases). The CDR3 sequence is 13 residues long. CDR1 is MNHEY and CDR2 is SMNVEV in the germline V gene (reference sequence). V dropped 1 base and J dropped 5 bases, with 9 bases sitting between them. This chain's CDR3 is CASSLWGGDEQYF. The CDR3 region has the DNA TGTGCCAGCAGTTTATGGGGCGGGGACGAGCAGTACTTC.

This sequence joins TRBV13 and TRBJ1-5, with D possibly being TRBD1 (5 bases). V gave up 0 bases and J gave up 5 bases, with 5 bases separating them. The CDR3 is 13 amino acids. Germline CDR1 PRHDT, CDR2 FYEKMQ (reference sequence). The CDR3 DNA is TGTGCCAGCAGCTTAGGAGGGGATCAGCCCCAGCATTTT. Its translation: CASSLGGDQPQHF. The variable domain in full, completed from reference TRBV13 and TRBJ1-5, reads AAGVIQSPRHLIKEKRETATLKCYPIPRHDTVYWYQQGPGQDPQFLISFYEKMQSDKGSIPDRFSAQQFSDYHSELNMSSLELGDSALYFCASSLGGDQPQHFGDGTRLSIL.

The chain couples TRBV4-3 to TRBJ1-2, with D possibly TRBD1 on 5 matching bases. This CDR3 spans 12 amino acids. Trimming left V 5 bases short and J 7 bases short, with 11 bases between. Germline CDR1 LGHNA, CDR2 YSLEER. Here the CDR3 reads CASSSIGGGYTF. In DNA, the CDR3 is TGCGCCAGCAGCTCAATCGGGGGTGGCTACACCTTC.

This chain joins TRBV5-4 and TRBJ1-5, with TRBD1 matching over 7 bases. Germline CDR1 SGHNT, CDR2 YYREEE (reference sequence). This CDR3 is 18 amino acids long. V trimming: 4 bases; J trimming: 4 bases; junction bases outside the gene matches: 17. The CDR3, as DNA: TGTGCCAGCAGCCACGCTAGGTACAGGGGCCAAATGAATCAGCCCCAGCATTTT. As protein: CASSHARYRGQMNQPQHF.

CDR3 DNA: TGTGCCAGCAGTGAAGAGTCAGGGTTAATTCAGCCCCAGCATTTT. Amino acid sequence: CASSEESGLIQPQHF. This chain joins TRBV6-1 and TRBJ1-5; D perhaps matches TRBD1 (5 bases). V lost 1 base and J lost 6, with 13 bases in between. From germline, CDR1 is MNHNS and CDR2 SASEGT. The CDR3 is 15 residues long.

The J gene is TRBJ2-1, the V gene TRBV7-9; 7 nucleotides align to TRBD1. The junction had 9 bases not matched to a gene; V was cut back by 1 base and J by 3 bases. Germline-derived CDR1 and CDR2 are SEHNR and FQNEAQ (reference sequence). CDR3 length: 17 residues. Here the CDR3 DNA reads TGTGCCAGCAGCTTAGAAGCCTTCGGGACAGACTACAATGAGCAGTTCTTC. Residues: CASSLEAFGTDYNEQFF.

V is TRBV5-1 and J is TRBJ1-5, with a possible D match to TRBD1 (5 bases). This CDR3 contains 14 residues. Germline V gene lookup returns CDR1 SGHRS and CDR2 YFSETQ. V was cut by 3 bases and J by 5 bases, with 12 bases left in between. The CDR3 region has the DNA TGCGCCAGCAGCTGGGGGGGTTTAGATCAGCCCCAGCATTTT. Protein: CASSWGGLDQPQHF.

The gene calls are TRBV5-1 and TRBJ2-5; no reliable D call. Looked up from germline, CDR1 is SGHRS and CDR2 is YFSETQ. This CDR3 spans 13 amino acids. Trimming removed 1 base at V and 4 bases at J, with 8 bases between. This CDR3 is CASSLTVPETQYF. DNA for the CDR3: TGCGCCAGCAGCTTGACGGTTCCAGAGACCCAGTACTTC.

The chain links TRBV19 to TRBJ1-2, with 8 bases lining up with TRBD1. Germline V gene lookup returns CDR1 LNHDA and CDR2 SQIVND (reference sequence). The J segment lost 5 bases and the V segment lost 3 bases, leaving 14 bases of the junction unmatched. The CDR3 has 17 amino acids. The chain's CDR3 is CASSIVQGASDGYGYTF. The CDR3, as DNA: TGTGCCAGTAGTATCGTTCAGGGGGCAAGCGATGGGTATGGCTACACCTTC.

The chain links TRBV9 to TRBJ2-4; 9 nucleotides align to TRBD1. Germline V gives CDR1 SGDLS, CDR2 YYNGEE. The CDR3 runs 15 residues. The trim removed 3 bases at V and 3 bases at J, leaving 4 bases unmatched. The CDR3 region is CASSAETGGKNIQYF. The CDR3 DNA follows: TGTGCCAGCAGCGCCGAGACAGGGGGCAAAAACATTCAGTACTTC.

V gene TRBV7-2 combines with J gene TRBJ1-2; 9 nucleotides agree with TRBD1. J lost 5 bases, V lost 2 bases, and 6 bases had no gene match. Per the germline V gene, CDR1 is SGHTA and CDR2 is FQGNSA. The CDR3 spans 15 residues. This CDR3 is CASSLTGGAGYGYTF. CDR3 bases: TGTGCCAGCAGCTTAACAGGGGGCGCGGGTTATGGCTACACCTTC.

The V call is TRBV29-1, the J call TRBJ1-2; D unresolved. The CDR3 loop spans 12 amino acids. Trimming shortened V by 7 bases and J by 4 bases, and 13 bases separated the two germline ends. Germline lookup yields CDR1 SQVTM and CDR2 ANQGSEA. The CDR3 region has the DNA TGCAGCGCCCCGGACTCATTCTATGGCTACACCTTC. Translation gives CSAPDSFYGYTF.

This sequence joins TRBV18 and TRBJ1-2; the D is unclear. Germline V lookup: CDR1 KGHSH, CDR2 LQKENI. V was clipped by 6 bases and J by 12 bases, with 11 bases between them. The CDR3 is 10 amino acids. CDR3 coding DNA: TGTGCCAGCTCGCCCACCCGGGACACCTTC. Protein sequence: CASSPTRDTF.

The chain couples TRBV3-1 (or the pseudogene TRBV3-2) to TRBJ2-7; 9 bases map to TRBD2. CDR1 LGHDT and CDR2 YNNKEL come from the germline V gene (reference sequence). The CDR3 covers 14 residues. The V gene end was trimmed by 9 bases and the J gene end by 2 bases; junction bases not matched to a gene: 8. The CDR3 region has the DNA TGTGCCAGTCGCGGGAGGGGGCGCCCCTACGAGCAGTACTTC. It codes for CASRGRGRPYEQYF.